These 5 T cell receptor beta chains were sequenced from one sample in a study of T cell repertoires in cytomegalovirus infection. Each CDR3 protein is one row after TCRdb ran MiXCR on the reads. The data hold 680,000 or so distinct CDR3 sequences, with under 40% observed a single time. The sequenced sample consisted of PBMCs. The origin of the receptors is a human donor in good health (CMV status not recorded). Some clones in this sample may be carry-over from other donors' samples.

The rearrangement uses TRBV10-3 and TRBJ2-3, with a tentative D call TRBD1 (6 bases). This CDR3 is built from 15 residues. Germline V gene sequence: CDR1 ENHRY, CDR2 SYGVKD. Trimming took off 10 bases at V and 0 bases at J, with 17 bases between the two ends. CDR3: CATGDGQHSTDTQYF. The CDR3 nucleotides read TGTGCCACAGGAGACGGACAGCATAGCACAGATACGCAGTATTTT.

In this sample, this clonotype turned up a few times. The J gene is TRBJ2-7, the V gene TRBV11-3; unclear D gene. V was clipped by 5 bases and J by 6 bases, with 14 bases between them. Germline CDR1 SGHNT, CDR2 YENEEA. The CDR3 spans 13 residues. CDR3 sequence (DNA): TGTGCCAGCAGCCGTAACGCGATAGGCGAGCAGTACTTC. Protein product: CASSRNAIGEQYF.

This chain uses TRBV7-9 with TRBJ1-2, with D possibly being TRBD1 (6 bases). Germline-derived CDR1 and CDR2 are SEHNR and FQNEAQ (reference sequence). The CDR3 extends over 14 amino acids. Deletions cut 2 bases from V and 6 bases from J, with 13 bases between. The CDR3 DNA sequence: TGTGCCAGCAGCTTACTCAGGGGCAGGAATGGCTACACCTTC. Residues: CASSLLRGRNGYTF.

The chain couples TRBV12-3 or TRBV12-4 to TRBJ2-3; perhaps TRBD2 as D (5 bases). The CDR3 has 15 amino acids. V was trimmed by 0 bases and J by 2 bases, leaving 9 bases between them. Here the CDR3 reads CASSLAGAITDTQYF. CDR3 sequence (DNA): TGTGCCAGCAGTTTAGCGGGAGCGATCACAGATACGCAGTATTTT.

This clonotype was counted only a few times. The chain recombines TRBV15 with TRBJ1-4; TRBD1 matches at 8 bases. CDR3 size: 18 residues. V lost 0 bases to trimming and J lost 8 bases; unmatched junction nucleotides: 14. The germline V gene has CDR1 LNHNV and CDR2 YYDKDF (reference sequence). The DNA of the CDR3 is TGTGCCACCAGCAGAGATCTGGGGAGAGGGACAGGTGGGGAAAAACTGTTTTTT. Amino acids: CATSRDLGRGTGGEKLFF.